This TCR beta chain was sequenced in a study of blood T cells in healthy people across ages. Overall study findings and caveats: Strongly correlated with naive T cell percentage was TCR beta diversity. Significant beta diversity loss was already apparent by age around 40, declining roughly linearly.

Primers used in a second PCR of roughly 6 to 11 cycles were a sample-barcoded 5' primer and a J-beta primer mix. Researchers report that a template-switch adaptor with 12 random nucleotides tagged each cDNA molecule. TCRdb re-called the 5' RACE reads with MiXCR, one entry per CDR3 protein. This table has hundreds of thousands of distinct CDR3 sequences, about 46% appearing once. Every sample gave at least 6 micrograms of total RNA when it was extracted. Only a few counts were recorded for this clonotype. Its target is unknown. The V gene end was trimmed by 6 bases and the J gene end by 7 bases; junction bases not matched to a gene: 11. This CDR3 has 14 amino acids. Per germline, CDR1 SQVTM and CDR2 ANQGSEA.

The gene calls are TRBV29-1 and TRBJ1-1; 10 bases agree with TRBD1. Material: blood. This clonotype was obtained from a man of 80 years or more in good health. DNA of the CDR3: TGCAGCGTGGGTACCGGGACAGGGGTTTTTGAAGCTTTCTTT. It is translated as CSVGTGTGVFEAFF.